This T cell receptor beta chain was captured by sequencing in a study of shared clonotypes between healthy human individuals. Deep-level settings were used for running the assay. Generated by immunoSEQ multiplex PCR, the TCRdb table keeps only in-frame clones and is missing some. Here the sample spans fewer than 650,000 clones, 75% to 85% being singletons. Germline values: CDR1 SQVTM, CDR2 ANQGSEA. The CDR3 is 16 amino acids. Trimming took off 3 bases at V and 4 bases at J, with 19 bases between the two ends. The source is a woman in her thirties or forties in good health. Some clones in this sample may be carry-over from other donors' samples. J is TRBJ2-1 and V is TRBV29-1, with unresolved D. The sample consisted of PBMCs. CDR3 nucleotide sequence: TGCAGCGTTGATCGCGGCCCCAGTTTGGATTACAATGAGCAGTTCTTC. Protein sequence: CSVDRGPSLDYNEQFF.